The clone carrying this TCR beta chain was observed at least ten times. The antigen remains unidentified. Molecular-barcoded quantitative 5'-RACE produced these TCR beta libraries. TCRdb reprocessed the 5' RACE reads via MiXCR and lists one record per CDR3 protein. The sample holds about 42,000 distinct CDR3 sequences, just under 4% seen once. The source of the sample is a study of CD8 T cells in ankylosing spondylitis. The CDR3 length is 18 residues. General study points: CD8+ disease-linked clones were present at relatively low frequencies in blood. Researchers reportedly found disease-linked clones significantly enriched in matched ankylosing spondylitis synovial fluid. Fewer than 10 highly homologous variants made up a TCR beta motif that seemed to typify ankylosing spondylitis blood.

The sample comprised blood, either unsorted or a sorted T cell fraction (not recorded which). The chain recombines TRBV1 with TRBJ2-3; TRBD1 is the table's D call, not checked against the DNA. TRBV1 is a pseudogene. The TCR comes from a female donor with ankylosing spondylitis or in good health (not recorded which). The CDR3 loop is CTSSQVPTVCGHTDTQYF. CDR3 sequence (DNA): TGCACCAGCAGCCAAGTTCCGACTGTCTGCGGACACACAGATACGCAGTATTTT.